This T cell receptor beta chain was profiled in a study of T cell responses to AZD1222 COVID-19 vaccine. Generated by immunoSEQ multiplex PCR, the TCRdb table keeps only in-frame clones and is missing some. There are some 120,000 clones in the sample; roughly 90% occur only once, and over 0.95% lies in the top ten. V was pared by 0 bases and J by 0 bases, with 15 bases between. In germline, CDR1 is PRHDT, CDR2 FYEKMQ (reference sequence). This CDR3 is 17 amino acids long. Specimen: peripheral blood, collected on day 0 of AZD1222 vaccination. This chain links TRBV13 with TRBJ2-7; possibly TRBD2 for D (5 bases). The sequence was obtained from an adult in good health. The CDR3 coding sequence is TGTGCCAGCAGCTTAGGAGGACTTGAAGATTTCTCCTACGAGCAGTACTTC. Its translation: CASSLGGLEDFSYEQYF.